This section outlines one T cell receptor (beta chain) sequence together with its context. Enrolment of Seattle patients took place during active infection, and they were followed longitudinally. The sample comes from a study of blood T cell repertoires in COVID-19. Study details: Samples representing acute and convalescent COVID-19 were sourced from the United States, Italy and Spain.

The CDR3 consists of 18 residues. Germline V CDR1 and CDR2: LGHDT, YNNKEL (reference sequence). After removal of 0 bases from V and 5 bases from J, the junction contained 14 bases not matched to a gene. The assay was immunoSEQ multiplex PCR, and TCRdb's table has in-frame clones only and misses some. The sample holds 100,000 to 150,000 clones; 86% are singletons and the top ten take more than 9.5%. The sequence was obtained from a woman in her seventies with COVID-19, enrolled during active disease. The specimen was peripheral blood. The chain joins TRBV3-1 (or the pseudogene TRBV3-2) to TRBJ1-2, with 8 nucleotides matching TRBD1. The CDR3: CASSQDPQGAFSQYGYTF. CDR3 nucleotides: TGTGCCAGCAGCCAAGATCCGCAGGGGGCTTTCTCTCAATATGGCTACACCTTC.